This record covers a single T cell receptor beta chain. V lost 3 bases and J 2 bases, leaving 11 bases between the germline ends. Germline V gene sequence: CDR1 MNHEY, CDR2 SMNVEV (reference sequence). The CDR3 length is 14 residues. This sample is drawn from a study of blood T cell repertoires in COVID-19. Repertoires were generated with immunoSEQ multiplex PCR, while TCRdb's copy carries only in-frame clones and drops some. The sample consists of about 42,000 clones, just over 85% of them appearing once. This clonotype originated in a man in his 70s with acute or convalescent COVID-19. This sequence joins TRBV27 and TRBJ2-7; no firm D call. Sequencing was performed on peripheral blood. For the CDR3, the DNA is TGTGCCAGCAGTTTGCTCGCGAAGCCCTACGAGCAGTACTTC. Translated: CASSLLAKPYEQYF.